These 3 T cell receptor beta chains originate from one sample sequenced in a study of blood T cell repertoires in COVID-19. Clones were read by immunoSEQ multiplex PCR, and TCRdb kept only the in-frame ones, dropping some. This table has 55,000 to 85,000 clones, around 84% appearing once. Material: peripheral blood. The source of these receptors is a woman in her seventies with acute or convalescent COVID-19.

This clone was recorded at least ten times. The chain combines TRBV3-1 (or the pseudogene TRBV3-2) with TRBJ1-1; TRBD1 matches 9 bases. With V trimmed by 3 bases and J by 8 bases, 7 bases remained unmatched. The germline CDR1 and CDR2 sequences are LGHDT and YNNKEL (reference sequence). The CDR3 is 14 residues long. CDR3 sequence reads: CASSQGQGGREAFF. DNA of the CDR3: TGTGCCAGCAGCCAGGGACAGGGAGGTCGGGAAGCTTTCTTT.

The chain combines TRBV30 with TRBJ2-6; maybe TRBD2 (5 bases). Trimming cost V 6 bases and J 2 bases, with 23 bases left between them. Germline V gene data show CDR1 as GTSNPN and CDR2 as SVGIG (reference sequence). This CDR3 region has 18 residues. CDR3 bases: TGTGCCTGCCCAAAGGGAGTGGGCGGTGGCCCTGGGGCCAACGTCCTGACTTTC. Protein: CACPKGVGGGPGANVLTF.

This clone was seen once. The rearrangement links TRBV2 to TRBJ2-4, with a possible D match to TRBD1 (6 bases). Germline V gene sequence: CDR1 SNHLY, CDR2 FYNNEI. This CDR3 is 12 amino acids long. V lost 4 bases, J lost 6 bases, and 7 bases lay in between. The DNA of the CDR3 is TGTGCCAGCAGTGCGACAGGAAACATTCAGTACTTC. Translating gives CASSATGNIQYF. Full variable domain (rest looked up from reference TRBV2 and TRBJ2-4): EPEVTQTPSHQVTQMGQEVILRCVPISNHLYFYWYRQILGQKVEFLVSFYNNEISEKSEIFDDQFSVERPDGSNFTLKIRSTKLEDSAMYFCASSATGNIQYFGAGTRLSVL.